Shown below are 27 T cell receptor beta chains from a single sample sequenced in a study of brain metastases from non-small cell lung cancer (dated 2019 in TCRdb). The library relied on the immunoSEQ multiplex PCR assay. The table comes from immuneACCESS by way of TCRdb, which keeps in-frame sequences with V and J called. Part of the clones is missing from these tables; in studies checked, under half for an unresolved V gene and the rest for unknown reasons. The sample table holds about 1,400 clones, of which about 85% were seen once. Of the sample, 15% to 20% falls within the top ten clones. Sequencing input: tissue from a brain metastasis. The sample's cell subset or site label is to be understood as: resected brain metastasis paired with primary lung tumor. The receptors here all came from a donor aged 40 or over with non-small cell lung cancer.

With respect to this clone: A junction boundary mismatches the germline segment, possibly from a read error. The gene calls are TRBV6-6 and TRBJ1-1; tentatively, D is TRBD1 (6 bases). The germline V gene encodes CDR1 MNHNY and CDR2 SVGAGI (reference sequence). This CDR3 contains 14 residues. The CDR3, as DNA: TGTGCCAGCAGTTCCCAGGGGCTGAACACTAAAGCTTTCTTT. This sequence encodes CASSSQGLNTKAFF.

The chain is built from TRBV7-7 and TRBJ2-7; the match to TRBD1 covers 7 bases. This CDR3 has 15 amino acids. With 5 bases clipped from V and 1 base from J, the junction kept 8 bases outside the gene matches. Germline CDR1 is SSHAT and CDR2 is FNYEAQ (reference sequence). The CDR3 loop reads CASSPGTAPSYEQYF. The CDR3 region has the DNA TGTGCCAGCAGCCCAGGGACAGCCCCGTCCTACGAGCAGTACTTC. The whole variable domain, remainder taken from reference TRBV7-7 and TRBJ2-7, is GAGVSQSPRYKVTKRGQDVTLRCDPISSHATLYWYQQALGQGPEFLTYFNYEAQPDKSGLPSDRFSAERPEGSISTLTIQRTEQRDSAMYRCASSPGTAPSYEQYFGPGTRLTVT.

CDR3 bases: TGTGCCAGTAAATCCCCCTCTAGCGGGAGGGGCAATGAGCAGTTCTTC. This encodes CASKSPSSGRGNEQFF. The genes are TRBV19 and TRBJ2-1; the match to TRBD2 covers 12 bases. Germline assignment: CDR1 LNHDA and CDR2 SQIVND (reference sequence). J was trimmed by 6 bases and V by 7 bases; bases with no gene match: 10. CDR3 length equals 16 residues.

The rearrangement links TRBV24-1 to TRBJ2-1; D possibly corresponds to TRBD2 (6 bases). From germline, CDR1 is KGHDR and CDR2 SFDVKD. The V end was cut by 3 bases, the J end by 1 base, with 12 bases between. The CDR3 length is 16 residues. The CDR3 loop is CATSDQSSASYNEQFF. In DNA, the CDR3 is TGTGCCACCAGTGATCAGTCTAGCGCGTCCTACAATGAGCAGTTCTTC.

The chain carries TRBV2 and TRBJ2-1; D is ambiguous. V was cut by 6 bases and J by 9 bases, with 15 bases left in between. Looked up from germline, CDR1 is SNHLY and CDR2 is FYNNEI. This CDR3 has 13 residues. CDR3 residues: CASRRPAVGEQFF. CDR3 DNA sequence: TGTGCCAGCAGGAGGCCTGCTGTTGGTGAGCAGTTCTTC. The complete variable domain, with remaining parts taken from reference TRBV2 and TRBJ2-1, reads EPEVTQTPSHQVTQMGQEVILRCVPISNHLYFYWYRQILGQKVEFLVSFYNNEISEKSEIFDDQFSVERPDGSNFTLKIRSTKLEDSAMYFCASRRPAVGEQFFGPGTRLTVL.

The chain joins TRBV29-1 to TRBJ1-1; unclear D gene. The germline gives CDR1 SQVTM, CDR2 ANQGSEA. The CDR3 loop spans 15 amino acids. Trimming cost V 1 base and J 1 base, with 13 bases left between them. In nucleotides, the CDR3 is TGCAGCGTTGAAGCTTCCCCATCTCAGAACACTGAAGCTTTCTTT. Protein sequence: CSVEASPSQNTEAFF.

The chain links TRBV24-1 to TRBJ2-2, with D hard to call. Trimming left V 6 bases short and J 3 bases short, with 19 bases between. CDR1 KGHDR and CDR2 SFDVKD come from the germline V gene. CDR3 length equals 17 residues. The CDR3 loop reads CATSQFGLGRDTGELFF. CDR3 in DNA: TGTGCCACCAGTCAGTTCGGGTTAGGACGGGACACCGGGGAGCTGTTTTTT.

The chain's CDR3 is CASSEAKRNNEKLFF. CDR3 DNA sequence: TGTGCCAGCAGTGAAGCTAAAAGGAATAATGAAAAACTGTTTTTT. The rearrangement links TRBV2 to TRBJ1-4; D uncertain. CDR1 is SNHLY and CDR2 is FYNNEI in the germline V gene. The CDR3 runs 15 residues. V lost 0 bases and J 4 bases, leaving 9 bases between the germline ends.

Of note for this clone: At one end the junction does not follow the germline gene, possibly because of a read error. The chain has TRBV19 and TRBJ1-2; 7 nucleotides line up with TRBD1. Germline CDR1 LNHDA, CDR2 SQIVND (reference sequence). The CDR3 has 12 amino acids. CDR3 nucleotide sequence: TGTGCCAGTAGGGACAGGTCGGCTGGCGACACCTTC. Amino acids: CASRDRSAGDTF.

The chain couples TRBV19 to TRBJ1-5; possible D gene TRBD1, 5 bases. The germline gives CDR1 LNHDA, CDR2 SQIVND (reference sequence). This CDR3 spans 15 amino acids. The germline V and J ends were trimmed by 1 base and 5 bases, with 12 bases remaining between them. This chain's CDR3 is CASSIGGGAYQPQHF. The CDR3 nucleotides read TGTGCCAGTAGTATAGGTGGGGGTGCGTATCAGCCCCAGCATTTT.

This rearrangement joins TRBV19 to TRBJ1-5, with D perhaps TRBD1 (5 bases). The CDR3 covers 15 residues. The V gene's germline CDR1 is LNHDA and CDR2 SQIVND (reference sequence). Trimming pared 0 bases from V and 8 bases from J, leaving 14 bases between. CDR3 loop: CASSIDGGPGEPQHF. The CDR3 bases are TGTGCCAGTAGTATAGATGGGGGTCCGGGGGAGCCCCAGCATTTT.

The chain uses TRBV4-1 and TRBJ2-4; 11 bases map to TRBD2. This CDR3 comprises 17 residues. V shed 0 bases, J shed 6 bases, and the junction held 7 bases outside the gene matches. Germline V gene data show CDR1 as MGHRA and CDR2 as YSYEKL. The DNA for the CDR3 is TGCGCCAGCAGCCAAGATAGACTAGCGGGAAGAGGAAACATTCAGTACTTC. Translating it yields CASSQDRLAGRGNIQYF.

V is TRBV27 and J is TRBJ1-5; D is possibly TRBD1 (5 bases). The CDR3 loop spans 13 amino acids. CDR1 and CDR2 from the germline V gene are MNHEY and SMNVEV (reference sequence). The V and J ends lost 2 bases and 3 bases respectively, with 5 bases between them. CDR3 loop: CASSLGHNQPQHF. The CDR3 DNA is TGTGCCAGCAGTTTAGGACACAATCAGCCCCAGCATTTT.

This rearrangement joins TRBV5-1 to TRBJ2-5; TRBD1 matches 10 bases. Germline loops: CDR1 SGHRS, CDR2 YFSETQ. CDR3 size: 16 residues. J gave up 8 bases and V 4 bases, and 14 bases lay outside the gene matches. The CDR3 bases are TGCGCCAGCAGCCGGAGCCCGGACAGGGGGTATGAAACCCAGTACTTC. This gives the protein CASSRSPDRGYETQYF.

The rearrangement joins TRBV30 to TRBJ1-6; 7 bases agree with TRBD1. V was clipped by 1 base and J by 14 bases; unmatched bases: 11. CDR1 and CDR2 from the germline V gene are GTSNPN and SVGIG (reference sequence). CDR3 size: 14 residues. CDR3 in amino acids: CAWSGRDRNSALHF. CDR3 bases: TGTGCCTGGAGTGGCCGGGACAGAAATTCGGCCCTCCACTTT.

For the CDR3, the DNA is TGTGCTAGTAGCCCCGACTTGTACCAAGAGACCCAGTACTTC. This translates into CASSPDLYQETQYF. The rearrangement links TRBV7-7 to TRBJ2-5; D not certain. The CDR3 spans 14 residues. CDR1 is SSHAT and CDR2 is FNYEAQ in the germline V gene (reference sequence).

The chain carries TRBV7-3 and TRBJ2-2; D is ambiguous. V lost 2 bases and J lost 6, with 19 bases in between. The CDR3 is 17 residues long. Germline-derived CDR1 and CDR2 are SGHTA and FQGTGA. CDR3 region: CASSLYSTSERAGELFF. CDR3 in DNA: TGTGCCAGCAGCTTATACAGTACGAGTGAAAGGGCCGGGGAGCTGTTTTTT.

V is TRBV6-2 or TRBV6-3 and J is TRBJ2-1; D uncertain. Germline CDR1 and CDR2: MNHEY and SVGEGT. V dropped 0 bases and J dropped 6 bases, with 12 bases sitting between them. This CDR3 contains 15 residues. The CDR3 is CASSYSPNGANEQFF. The DNA for the CDR3 is TGTGCCAGCAGTTACTCCCCCAATGGTGCCAATGAGCAGTTCTTC.

The chain has TRBV4-1 and TRBJ1-1, with D unclear. Germline CDR1 and CDR2: MGHRA and YSYEKL. The germline V and J ends were trimmed by 0 bases and 1 base, with 9 bases remaining between them. The CDR3 consists of 15 residues. CDR3 amino acids: CASSQDPLGNTEAFF. CDR3 DNA: TGCGCCAGCAGCCAAGACCCCTTAGGGAACACTGAAGCTTTCTTT.

This chain uses TRBV5-1 with TRBJ2-1; no clear D gene. Per germline, CDR1 SGHRS and CDR2 YFSETQ. Trimming removed 4 bases at V and 0 bases at J, with 11 bases between. This CDR3 spans 15 amino acids. CDR3 residues: CASSLGFNSYNEQFF. CDR3 DNA sequence: TGCGCCAGCAGCCTGGGCTTCAACTCCTACAATGAGCAGTTCTTC.

This clone was seen only once. V and J are TRBV2 and TRBJ2-5; D remains ambiguous. The CDR3 sequence is 15 residues long. Trimming cost V 5 bases and J 5 bases, with 18 bases left between them. The germline V gene has CDR1 SNHLY and CDR2 FYNNEI. The CDR3 sequence is CASSKIGSTGETQYF. CDR3 DNA: TGTGCCAGCAGTAAAATAGGGTCCACCGGGGAGACCCAGTACTTC.

The rearrangement links TRBV5-1 to TRBJ2-3; TRBD1 matches at 10 bases. The V segment lost 4 bases and the J segment 9 bases; nucleotides outside the gene matches: 14. The CDR3 loop spans 16 amino acids. The germline V gene encodes CDR1 SGHRS and CDR2 YFSETQ. The CDR3 DNA sequence: TGCGCCAGCAGCGAAACGGGACAGGGGCCAGATAAGACGCAGTATTTT. Amino acids: CASSETGQGPDKTQYF. Full variable domain (rest looked up from reference TRBV5-1 and TRBJ2-3): KAGVTQTPRYLIKTRGQQVTLSCSPISGHRSVSWYQQTPGQGLQFLFEYFSETQRNKGNFPGRFSGRQFSNSRSEMNVSTLELGDSALYLCASSETGQGPDKTQYFGPGTRLTVL.

The chain couples TRBV7-2 to TRBJ1-1; D perhaps matches TRBD1 (5 bases). The CDR3 sequence is 14 residues long. In germline, CDR1 is SGHTA, CDR2 FQGNSA. V was shortened by 6 bases and J by 5 bases, with 16 bases between the two germline ends. The CDR3 loop reads CASSPSGGRTEAFF. CDR3 nucleotide sequence: TGTGCCAGCAGTCCCTCGGGGGGGAGGACTGAAGCTTTCTTT. Complete variable domain (other parts from reference TRBV7-2 and TRBJ1-1): GAGVSQSPSNKVTEKGKDVELRCDPISGHTALYWYRQSLGQGLEFLIYFQGNSAPDKSGLPSDRFSAERTGGSVSTLTIQRTQQEDSAVYLCASSPSGGRTEAFFGQGTRLTVV.

J is TRBJ1-2 and V is TRBV5-1; no reliable D call. Per germline, CDR1 SGHRS and CDR2 YFSETQ. The CDR3 spans 13 residues. The V end was cut by 0 bases, the J end by 3 bases, with 6 bases between. CDR3 in DNA: TGCGCCAGCAGCTTGGAGAGGGACTATGGCTACACCTTC. Its translation: CASSLERDYGYTF.

The genes are TRBV7-3 and TRBJ2-7, with D perhaps assigned TRBD1 or TRBD2 (5 bases each). The CDR3 contains 15 residues. Between the trimmed V and J ends, which lost 5 bases and 2 bases, there was a span of 16 bases. The germline CDR1 and CDR2 sequences are SGHTA and FQGTGA. For the CDR3, the DNA is TGTGCCAGCAGCGCCTCCGGGACGGGCGCCTACGAGCAGTACTTC. Its translation is CASSASGTGAYEQYF. Variable domain in full (rest from reference TRBV7-3 and TRBJ2-7): GAGVSQTPSNKVTEKGKYVELRCDPISGHTALYWYRQSLGQGPEFLIYFQGTGAADDSGLPNDRFFAVRPEGSVSTLKIQRTERGDSAVYLCASSASGTGAYEQYFGPGTRLTVT.

This CDR3 is CASASPTGKYEQYF. For the CDR3, the DNA is TGCGCCAGCGCCTCCCCTACAGGGAAATACGAGCAGTACTTC. V and J are TRBV5-1 and TRBJ2-7, with D perhaps matching TRBD1 (6 bases). Germline CDR1 and CDR2: SGHRS and YFSETQ. The CDR3 contains 14 residues. The V end lost 7 bases, the J end lost 4 bases, and 18 bases lay between the germline ends.

The V call is TRBV7-6, the J call TRBJ2-1; 9 positions agree with TRBD2. The V and J ends lost 5 bases and 7 bases, in that order; junction bases with no gene match: 9. The CDR3 contains 15 residues. Looked up from germline, CDR1 is SGHVS and CDR2 is FNYEAQ. This CDR3 reads CASSPRSGRGNEQFF. In DNA form, the CDR3 reads TGTGCCAGCAGCCCCCGTAGCGGGAGAGGGAATGAGCAGTTCTTC.